The sequence of this T cell receptor (beta chain) was determined in a study of T-cell memory formation after mild COVID-19. Study outcomes and limitations: Clones contracting over day 15 to 85 were CD4/CD8 balanced, with later expanders leaning CD4+.

Ten or more counts support this clonotype. Its antigen is undetermined. The CDR3 has 15 amino acids. The V gene's germline CDR1 is LGHNA and CDR2 YNFKEQ. V was cut by 0 bases and J by 2 bases, with 9 bases left in between. Each CDR3 protein is one row after TCRdb ran MiXCR on the 5' RACE reads. The repertoire consists of under 200,000 distinct CDR3 sequences, with around 10% occurring once and the leading ten covering 3.5% to 4%. Sequencing was done on a sample of PBMCs or a T cell subset sorted from them (not recorded which). The chain couples TRBV4-2 to TRBJ2-3; D is unresolved. The receptor was isolated from a man younger than 30 who had mild COVID-19 (a few samples of this study predate the infection). Cell type and time point are not known. Here the CDR3 DNA reads TGTGCCAGCAGCCAAGATCCAGGAACCACAGATACGCAGTATTTT. This sequence encodes CASSQDPGTTDTQYF.